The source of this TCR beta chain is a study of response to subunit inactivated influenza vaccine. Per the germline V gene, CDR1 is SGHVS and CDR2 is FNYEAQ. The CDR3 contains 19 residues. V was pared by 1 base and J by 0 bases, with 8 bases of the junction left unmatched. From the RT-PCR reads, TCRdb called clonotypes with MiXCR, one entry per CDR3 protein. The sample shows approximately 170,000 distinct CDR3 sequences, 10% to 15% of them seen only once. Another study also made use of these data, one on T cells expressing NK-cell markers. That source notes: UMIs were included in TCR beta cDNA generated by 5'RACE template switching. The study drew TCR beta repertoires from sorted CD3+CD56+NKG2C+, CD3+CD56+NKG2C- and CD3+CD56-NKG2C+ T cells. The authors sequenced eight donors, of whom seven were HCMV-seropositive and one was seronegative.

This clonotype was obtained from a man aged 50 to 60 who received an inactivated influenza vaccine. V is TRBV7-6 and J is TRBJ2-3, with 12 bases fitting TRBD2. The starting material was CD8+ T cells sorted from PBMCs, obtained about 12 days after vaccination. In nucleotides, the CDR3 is TGTGCCAGCAGCTTAGGTTTAGGACTAGCGGGGACTAGCACAGATACGCAGTATTTT. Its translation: CASSLGLGLAGTSTDTQYF.